Here is one TCR beta chain with its context. It is likely a read error, because the conserved phenylalanine at the end of the CDR3 is missing. This sample is part of a study of blood T cells in healthy people across ages. V lost 6 bases and J lost 10, with 20 bases in between. Germline CDR1 SGHRS, CDR2 YFSETQ. CDR3 length: 15 amino acids. A second PCR, run for about 7 to 11 cycles, used a sample-barcoded 5' primer plus a J-beta primer mix. TCRdb re-called the 5' RACE reads through MiXCR, storing one row per CDR3 protein. The table has about 510,000 distinct CDR3 sequences, about 28% seen once. These data were also filed under a second study, of T cells of mothers and their children.

The receptor was isolated from a boy aged 2 to 10 in good health. The genes are TRBV5-1 and TRBJ1-6; D not certain. Sequenced material: blood. In DNA form, the CDR3 reads TGCGCCAGCAACGACCGGGGAGCATACGACTCACCCCTCCACCTT. It yields the protein CASNDRGAYDSPLHL.